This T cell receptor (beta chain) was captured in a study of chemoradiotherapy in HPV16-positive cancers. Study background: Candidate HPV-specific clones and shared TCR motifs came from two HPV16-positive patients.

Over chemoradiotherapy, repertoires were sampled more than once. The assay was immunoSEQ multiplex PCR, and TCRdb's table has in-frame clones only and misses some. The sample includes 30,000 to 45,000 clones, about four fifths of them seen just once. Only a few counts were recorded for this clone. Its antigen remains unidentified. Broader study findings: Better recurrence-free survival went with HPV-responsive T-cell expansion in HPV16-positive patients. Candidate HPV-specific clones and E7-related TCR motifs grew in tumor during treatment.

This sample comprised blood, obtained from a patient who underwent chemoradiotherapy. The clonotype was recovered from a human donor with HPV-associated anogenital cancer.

The CDR3 sequence is CASSEDRSNYGYTF. The CDR3 region has the DNA TGTGCCAGCAGTGAAGACAGATCTAACTATGGCTACACCTTC. V and J are TRBV2 and TRBJ1-2; D is uncertain. The CDR3 length is 14 residues. V lost 1 base to trimming and J lost 0 bases, with 6 bases between them. CDR1 SNHLY and CDR2 FYNNEI come from the germline V gene.